This TCR beta chain is drawn from a study of CD8+ T cells in alopecia areata. Background on the study: The SALT score measured affected scalp surface percentage in treated patients. The study's findings and limits: Patients displayed less clarity in TCR sharing than mice, a finding possibly related to HLA. Affected lesional scalp, above all in alopecia totalis/universalis, was more clonal than normal scalp. As there was one nonresponder, how baseline CD8+ expansion relates to response remains uncertain.

This clone was detected many times. Its target is not known. Treatment given: oral pan-JAK inhibitor, 5-10 mg twice daily. Germline V gene sequence: CDR1 MDHEN, CDR2 SYDVKM. This CDR3 region has 15 residues. The V gene end was trimmed by 6 bases and the J gene end by 7 bases; junction bases not matched to a gene: 10. Isolated RNA was reverse transcribed into cDNA used as the sequencing template. Method: immunoSEQ multiplex PCR; TCRdb's copy keeps in-frame clones and lacks some. The data show around 270,000 clones, roughly 60% seen once. The gene calls are TRBV28 and TRBJ2-5; 11 bases match TRBD2. This sequence originates from a human donor with alopecia areata. Sample: CD4+ T cells sorted from blood, taken at week 24, from a patient treated with tofacitinib. The CDR3 DNA follows: TGTGCCAGCAGCACCGGGACTAGCGGCCTCGGGACCCAGTACTTC. Its protein product is CASSTGTSGLGTQYF.